The T cell receptor (beta chain) under discussion was sequenced for a study of shared clonotypes between healthy human individuals. General observations from the study: Clonotypes shared by all four sorted-subset donors had higher generation probabilities than non-shared clonotypes.

Trimming cost V 3 bases and J 3 bases; bases outside gene matches: 4. The CDR3 is 16 amino acids. Germline CDR1 and CDR2: MDHEN and SYDVKM. CD8 cells regarded as naive lacked CD45RO, were positively chosen for CCR7, and omitted terminally differentiated effector memory CD45RA+ cells. Replicate sorted-subset PCRs were loaded with around 210 ng DNA, about 28,000 T cell genomes. The table came from immunoSEQ multiplex PCR; TCRdb's copy has only in-frame clones and leaves some out. The data show more than 2 million clones, with approximately 95% seen just once and about 1.1% held by the top ten. Concerning this clone itself: Its target is unknown.

The V and J genes are TRBV28 and TRBJ2-1; TRBD2 matches 11 bases. Sequencing was performed on naive CD8+ T cells sorted from blood. This receptor was obtained from a man aged 18 to 30 in good health. This CDR3 is CASSFTGTSGYNEQFF. CDR3 bases: TGTGCCAGCAGTTTTACCGGGACTAGCGGCTACAATGAGCAGTTCTTC.